The present T cell receptor beta chain was sequenced within a study of cytomegalovirus exposure and HLA in healthy donors. Study information: Unique TCRs numbering about 85 million, obtained from HLA-typed donors, made up an early data release. Findings and caveats of the study: Across donors, sequencing depth was assumed by presence/absence analyses to be roughly uniform.

Primers for the PCR totalled 60 Vbeta and 13 Jbeta. Sequencing used immunoSEQ multiplex PCR; TCRdb keeps in-frame clones, though not all of them. Of about 190,000 clones in the sample, about 69% were seen once. About this clone itself: Its antigen is unidentified.

CDR3 size: 15 residues. Trimming cost V 4 bases and J 2 bases; bases outside gene matches: 6. The sequence derives from a man aged 30 to 39 in good health and CMV-seropositive. The rearrangement joins TRBV23-1 to TRBJ2-3, with 7 bases matching TRBD1. TRBV23-1 is classed as an ORF, of uncertain function. Sample: PBMCs. The chain's CDR3 is CASSRPGQNTDTQYF. For the CDR3, the DNA is TGCGCCAGCAGTCGACCGGGACAGAACACAGATACGCAGTATTTT.